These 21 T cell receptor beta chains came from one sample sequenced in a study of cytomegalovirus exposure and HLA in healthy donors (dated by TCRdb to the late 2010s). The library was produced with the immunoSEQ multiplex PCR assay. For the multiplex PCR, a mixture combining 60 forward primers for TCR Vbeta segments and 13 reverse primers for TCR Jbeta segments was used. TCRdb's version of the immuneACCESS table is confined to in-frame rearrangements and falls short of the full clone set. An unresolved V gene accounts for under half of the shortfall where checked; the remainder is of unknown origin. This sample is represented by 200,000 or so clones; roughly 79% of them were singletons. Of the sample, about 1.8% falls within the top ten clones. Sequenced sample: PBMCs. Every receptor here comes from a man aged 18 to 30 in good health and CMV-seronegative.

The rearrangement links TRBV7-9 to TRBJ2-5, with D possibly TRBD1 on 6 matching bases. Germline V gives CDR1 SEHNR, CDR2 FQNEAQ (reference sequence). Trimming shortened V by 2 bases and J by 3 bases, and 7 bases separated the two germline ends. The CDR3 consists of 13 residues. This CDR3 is CASSLSGEETQYF. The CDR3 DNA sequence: TGTGCCAGCAGCTTATCAGGGGAAGAGACCCAGTACTTC. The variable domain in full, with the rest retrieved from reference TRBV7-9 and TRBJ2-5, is DTGVSQNPRHKITKRGQNVTFRCDPISEHNRLYWYRQTLGQGPEFLTYFQNEAQLEKSRLLSDRFSAERPKGSFSTLEIQRTEQGDSAMYLCASSLSGEETQYFGPGTRLLVL.

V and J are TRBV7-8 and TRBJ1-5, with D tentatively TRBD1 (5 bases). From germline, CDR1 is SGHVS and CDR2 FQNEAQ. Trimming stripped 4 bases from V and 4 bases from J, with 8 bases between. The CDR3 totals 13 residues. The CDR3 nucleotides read TGTGCCAGCAGCTCGCGGGGGAATCAGCCCCAGCATTTT. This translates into CASSSRGNQPQHF.

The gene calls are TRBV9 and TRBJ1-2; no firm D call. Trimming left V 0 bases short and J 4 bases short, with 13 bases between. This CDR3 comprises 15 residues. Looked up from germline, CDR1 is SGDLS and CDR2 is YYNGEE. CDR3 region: CASSVGALLGYGYTF. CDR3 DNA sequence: TGTGCCAGCAGCGTAGGGGCTCTTTTAGGCTATGGCTACACCTTC.

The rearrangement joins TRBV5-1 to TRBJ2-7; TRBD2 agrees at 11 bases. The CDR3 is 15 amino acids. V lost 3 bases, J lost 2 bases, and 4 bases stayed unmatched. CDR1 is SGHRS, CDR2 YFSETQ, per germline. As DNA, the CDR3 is TGCGCCAGCAGCTCCCTAGCGGGAGGAACCTACGAGCAGTACTTC. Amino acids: CASSSLAGGTYEQYF.

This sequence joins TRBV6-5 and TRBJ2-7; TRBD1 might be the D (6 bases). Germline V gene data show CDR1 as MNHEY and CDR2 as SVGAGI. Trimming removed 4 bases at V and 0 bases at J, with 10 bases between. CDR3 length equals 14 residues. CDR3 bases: TGTGCCAGCAGTTTCCGGGACACCTCCTACGAGCAGTACTTC. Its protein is CASSFRDTSYEQYF.

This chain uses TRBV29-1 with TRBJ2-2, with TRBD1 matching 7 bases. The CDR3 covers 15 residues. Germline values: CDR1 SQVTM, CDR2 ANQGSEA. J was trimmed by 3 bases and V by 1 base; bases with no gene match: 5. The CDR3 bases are TGCAGCGTTGAAGCCGACAGGGCTGACACCGGGGAGCTGTTTTTT. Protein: CSVEADRADTGELFF.

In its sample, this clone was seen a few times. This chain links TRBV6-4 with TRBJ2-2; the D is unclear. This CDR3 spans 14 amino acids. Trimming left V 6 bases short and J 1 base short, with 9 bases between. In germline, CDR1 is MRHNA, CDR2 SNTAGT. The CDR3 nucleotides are TGTGCCAGCAGGACTTCACTGAACACCGGGGAGCTGTTTTTT. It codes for CASRTSLNTGELFF.

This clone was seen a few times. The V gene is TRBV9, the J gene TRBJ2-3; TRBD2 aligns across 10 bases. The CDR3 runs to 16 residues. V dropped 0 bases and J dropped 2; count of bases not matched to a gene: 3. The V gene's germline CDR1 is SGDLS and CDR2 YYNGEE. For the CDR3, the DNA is TGTGCCAGCAGCGTAGGGACTAGCGGTCCCACAGATACGCAGTATTTT. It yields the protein CASSVGTSGPTDTQYF.

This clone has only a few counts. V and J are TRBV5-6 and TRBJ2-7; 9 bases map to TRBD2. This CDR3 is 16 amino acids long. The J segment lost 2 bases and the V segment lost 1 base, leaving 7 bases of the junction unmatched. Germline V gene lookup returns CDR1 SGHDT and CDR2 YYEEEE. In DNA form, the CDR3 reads TGTGCCAGCAGCTTGTGGTCTAGCGGGGCTACCTACGAGCAGTACTTC. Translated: CASSLWSSGATYEQYF.

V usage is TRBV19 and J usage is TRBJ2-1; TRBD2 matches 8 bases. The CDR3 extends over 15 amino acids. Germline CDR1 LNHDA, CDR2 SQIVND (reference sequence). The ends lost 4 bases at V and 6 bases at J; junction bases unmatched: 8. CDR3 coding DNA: TGTGCCAGTAGTAAGGGACTAGAGATAGTCAATGAGCAGTTCTTC. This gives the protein CASSKGLEIVNEQFF.

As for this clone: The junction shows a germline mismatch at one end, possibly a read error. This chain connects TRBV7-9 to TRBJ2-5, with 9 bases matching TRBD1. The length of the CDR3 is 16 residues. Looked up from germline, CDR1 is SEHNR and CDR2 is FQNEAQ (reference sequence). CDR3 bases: TGTTCCAGCAGCTTAGCCGGGACAGGGATTCGAGAGACCCAGTACTTC. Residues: CSSSLAGTGIRETQYF.

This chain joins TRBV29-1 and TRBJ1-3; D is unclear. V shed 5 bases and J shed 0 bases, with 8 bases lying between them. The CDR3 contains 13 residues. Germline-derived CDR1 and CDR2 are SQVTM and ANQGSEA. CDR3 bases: TGCAGCGTTTTCAAGAGCTCTGGAAACACCATATATTTT. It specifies CSVFKSSGNTIYF.

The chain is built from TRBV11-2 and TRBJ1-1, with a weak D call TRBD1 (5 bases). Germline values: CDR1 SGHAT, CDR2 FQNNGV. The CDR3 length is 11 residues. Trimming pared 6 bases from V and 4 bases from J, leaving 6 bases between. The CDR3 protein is CASRGVTEAFF. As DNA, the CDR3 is TGTGCCAGCAGAGGGGTCACTGAAGCTTTCTTT.

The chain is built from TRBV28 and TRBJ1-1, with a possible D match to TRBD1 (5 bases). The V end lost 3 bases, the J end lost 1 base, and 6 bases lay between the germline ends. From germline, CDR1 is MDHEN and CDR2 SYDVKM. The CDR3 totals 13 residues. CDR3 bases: TGTGCCAGCAGTTTGACAGCGAACACTGAAGCTTTCTTT. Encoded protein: CASSLTANTEAFF.

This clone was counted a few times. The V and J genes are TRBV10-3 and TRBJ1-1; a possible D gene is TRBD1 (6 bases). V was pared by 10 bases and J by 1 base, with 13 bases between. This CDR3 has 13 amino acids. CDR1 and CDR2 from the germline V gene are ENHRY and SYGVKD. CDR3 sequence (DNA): TGTGCCACCATTCAGACAGGGAACACTGAAGCTTTCTTT. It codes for CATIQTGNTEAFF.

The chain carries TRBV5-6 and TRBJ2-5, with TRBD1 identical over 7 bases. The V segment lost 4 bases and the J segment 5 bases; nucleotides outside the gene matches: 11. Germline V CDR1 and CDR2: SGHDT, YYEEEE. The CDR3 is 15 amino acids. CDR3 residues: CASSQGDRAEETQYF. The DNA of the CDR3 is TGTGCCAGCAGCCAGGGGGATAGGGCAGAGGAGACCCAGTACTTC.

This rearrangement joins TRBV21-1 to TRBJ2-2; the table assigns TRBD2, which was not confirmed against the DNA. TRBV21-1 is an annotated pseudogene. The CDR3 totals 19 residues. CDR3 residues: CASSPRMDGVRVNTGELFF. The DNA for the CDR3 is TGTGCCAGCAGCCCTCGAATGGACGGGGTTAGGGTTAACACCGGGGAGCTGTTTTTT.

CDR3 coding DNA: TGTGCCAGCAGTTGGGGACAACTTAATGAAAAACTGTTTTTT. Its translation is CASSWGQLNEKLFF. The chain uses TRBV28 and TRBJ1-4; a possible D gene is TRBD1 (6 bases). Germline CDR1 MDHEN, CDR2 SYDVKM. The CDR3 runs 14 residues. The V and J ends lost 4 bases and 4 bases respectively, with 10 bases between them.

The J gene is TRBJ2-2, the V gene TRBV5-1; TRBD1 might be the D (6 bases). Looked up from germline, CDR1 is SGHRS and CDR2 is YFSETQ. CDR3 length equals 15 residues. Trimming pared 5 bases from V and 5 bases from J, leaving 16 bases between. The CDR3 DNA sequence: TGCGCCAGCAGGCTTCCAGGGGTCGAAACCGGGGAGCTGTTTTTT. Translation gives CASRLPGVETGELFF.

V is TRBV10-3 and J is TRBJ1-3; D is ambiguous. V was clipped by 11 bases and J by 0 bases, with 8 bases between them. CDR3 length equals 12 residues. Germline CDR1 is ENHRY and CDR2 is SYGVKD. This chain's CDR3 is CAVQNSGNTIYF. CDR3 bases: TGTGCCGTCCAGAACTCTGGAAACACCATATATTTT.

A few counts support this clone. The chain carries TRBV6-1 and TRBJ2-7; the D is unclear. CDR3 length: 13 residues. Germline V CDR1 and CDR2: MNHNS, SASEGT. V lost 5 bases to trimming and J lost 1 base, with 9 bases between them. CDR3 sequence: CASSSQRSYEQYF. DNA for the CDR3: TGTGCCAGCAGTTCCCAGAGGTCCTACGAGCAGTACTTC.